This passage covers 5 T cell receptor beta chains from one sample sequenced in a study of T cell changes during pregnancy in multiple sclerosis. The table came from immunoSEQ multiplex PCR; TCRdb's copy has only in-frame clones and leaves some out. The sample lists about 35,000 clones, 91% occurring once. Material: CD4+ T cells from peripheral blood mononuclear cells, obtained in the third trimester of pregnancy. The receptors come from a female donor in good health, enrolled as a control in a pregnancy study.

The genes are TRBV18 and TRBJ2-7, with 13 bases lining up with TRBD2. After removal of 6 bases from V and 3 bases from J, the junction contained 8 bases not matched to a gene. Germline V gives CDR1 KGHSH, CDR2 LQKENI. The CDR3 loop spans 16 amino acids. The CDR3 loop reads CASSVIGTSGNYEQYF. CDR3 in DNA: TGTGCCAGCTCGGTCATTGGGACTAGCGGGAACTACGAGCAGTACTTC. The whole variable domain, filled in from reference TRBV18 and TRBJ2-7, reads NAGVMQNPRHLVRRRGQEARLRCSPMKGHSHVYWYRQLPEEGLKFMVYLQKENIIDESGMPKERFSAEFPKEGPSILRIQQVVRGDSAAYFCASSVIGTSGNYEQYFGPGTRLTVT.

The count of this clone is one. The genes are TRBV9 and TRBJ2-1; TRBD2 agrees at 10 bases. The germline V gene encodes CDR1 SGDLS and CDR2 YYNGEE. Germline trimming cut 4 bases from V and 3 bases from J; bases unmatched to any gene: 7. This CDR3 comprises 16 residues. The CDR3 region has the DNA TGTGCCAGCAGCCAAATGCGGACTAGCGGCTACAATGAGCAGTTCTTC. Translating it yields CASSQMRTSGYNEQFF.

The chain has TRBV28 and TRBJ2-7; 8 bases are shared with TRBD1. V lost 3 bases and J lost 6; bases outside the gene matches: 10. The CDR3 runs to 15 residues. Germline V gene sequence: CDR1 MDHEN, CDR2 SYDVKM. In DNA, the CDR3 is TGTGCCAGCAGTTTGTTCAGGACAGGGACGGGCGAGCAGTACTTC. Translation: CASSLFRTGTGEQYF.

This clone appeared a few times. V usage is TRBV19 and J usage is TRBJ1-1; D remains unclear. Germline V gives CDR1 LNHDA, CDR2 SQIVND (reference sequence). The CDR3 loop spans 14 amino acids. V lost 1 base, J lost 2 bases, and 8 bases lay in between. The CDR3 region has the DNA TGTGCCAGTAGTATAGCGAACAGAAACACTGAAGCTTTCTTT. It encodes CASSIANRNTEAFF.

The rearrangement uses TRBV2 and TRBJ2-1; TRBD2 is a possible D gene (5 bases). With 3 bases removed from V and 7 bases from J, the gap between germline ends came to 10 bases. The length of the CDR3 is 13 residues. Looked up from germline, CDR1 is SNHLY and CDR2 is FYNNEI. This chain's CDR3 is CASSERVGNEQFF. The CDR3 DNA sequence: TGTGCCAGCAGTGAGAGGGTCGGGAATGAGCAGTTCTTC.